This is a list of T cell receptor beta chains from one sample in a study of blood T cell repertoires in COVID-19. The protocol was immunoSEQ multiplex PCR, while the TCRdb copy is restricted to in-frame clones and leaves out a portion. The data hold some 150,000 clones, with more than 75% observed a single time. Sequenced sample: peripheral blood. These receptors were obtained from a man between 45 and 60 years old who had recovered from COVID-19. Each CDR3 is given without its conserved first and last residue.

>15|TRBJ2-7|TRBV5-1
ASSLSDRVGRSYEQY
>14|TRBJ2-2|TRBV7-8
ASSLVRGENTGELF
>17|TRBJ1-2|TRBV4-3
ASSQDLPVGTGVTYGYT
>13|TRBJ2-7|TRBV18
ASSPRPGSPYEQY
>12|TRBJ1-2|TRBV7-2
ASSSLGQGYGYT
>13|TRBJ1-1|TRBV15
ATSRVAGASTEAF
>14|TRBJ2-1|TRBV27
ASSSGAGAAYNEQF
>12|TRBJ1-3|TRBV5-1
ASSFGSSGNTIY
>13|TRBJ1-5|TRBV12-5
ASGFPWGLNQPQH
>12|TRBJ2-3|TRBV9
ASSVGGYSDTQY
>12|TRBJ2-2|TRBV6-5
ASSYRLDTGELF
>12|TRBJ1-5|TRBV19
ASSIGLYNQPQH
>19|TRBJ2-7|TRBV19
ASSIDLRLGALTSGSYEQY
>14|TRBJ1-3|TRBV5-4
ASSFDRGHSGNTIY
>12|TRBJ2-7|TRBV2
ASSPGSRYYEQY
>14|TRBJ2-2|TRBV14
ASSRLAGANTGELF
>12|TRBJ2-7|TRBV20-1
SASPPGQEYEQY
>13|TRBJ2-1|TRBV13
ASSYRGSSYNEQF
>12|TRBJ2-5|TRBV7-2
ASSVGTTQETQY
>12|TRBJ2-3|TRBV9
ASSTAASTDTQY
>13|TRBJ1-6|TRBV4-3
ASSQDGPANSPLH
>15|TRBJ1-2|TRBV19
ASSMFAGVGAGGGYT